These 21 T cell receptor beta chains came from one sample sequenced in a study of T cells in Graves' hyperthyroidism and ophthalmopathy. Amplification targeted TCR beta CDR3 regions from RNA transcripts. The TCR CDR3 was amplified in a first-round RT-PCR using the HTBI primer set. Each CDR3 protein is one row after TCRdb ran MiXCR on the multiplex PCR reads. Of about 350,000 distinct CDR3 sequences in the sample, approximately 19% were seen once. Sequencing was carried out using blood. The receptors come from a woman aged 18-29 years with Graves' hyperthyroidism.

This clonotype was seen at least ten times. The chain uses TRBV2 and TRBJ2-7, with a tentative D call TRBD1 (5 bases). This CDR3 comprises 14 residues. V lost 7 bases to trimming and J lost 0 bases, with 13 bases between them. The germline CDR1 and CDR2 sequences are SNHLY and FYNNEI. CDR3 in DNA: TGTGCCAGCACCCAGGGTCCCCTCTCCTACGAGCAGTACTTC. It is translated as CASTQGPLSYEQYF.

The chain couples TRBV2 to TRBJ2-7, with 7 nucleotides matching TRBD1. Trimming removed 4 bases from V and 2 bases from J; junction bases left unmatched: 2. Germline V gene lookup returns CDR1 SNHLY and CDR2 FYNNEI. CDR3 length: 13 amino acids. CDR3 amino acids: CASSVDRAYEQYF. DNA for the CDR3: TGTGCCAGCAGTGTAGACAGGGCCTACGAGCAGTACTTC.

In regard to this clonotype: A much larger clone differs from this one at a single base, so this may be a read error. The chain is built from TRBV7-8 and TRBJ1-5; TRBD1 is a possible D gene (6 bases). This CDR3 has 15 residues. Germline assignment: CDR1 SGHVS and CDR2 FQNEAQ. The CDR3 nucleotides read TGTGCCATCAGCCTAGTACGGGGGCGCAATCAGCCCCAGCATTTT. This translates into CAISLVRGRNQPQHF.

The rearrangement joins TRBV28 to TRBJ2-7; no firm D call. The CDR3 extends over 14 amino acids. Germline CDR1 and CDR2: MDHEN and SYDVKM. V was cut by 2 bases and J by 2 bases, with 10 bases left in between. The CDR3: CASSLRDTPYEQYF. The CDR3 region has the DNA TGTGCCAGCAGTTTAAGAGATACCCCCTACGAGCAGTACTTC.

This clonotype was seen repeatedly, ten times or more. The V call is TRBV12-3 or TRBV12-4, the J call TRBJ2-5; TRBD1 might be the D (6 bases). V gave up 5 bases and J gave up 4 bases, with 20 bases separating them. CDR3 length: 16 amino acids. The CDR3 DNA is TGTGCCAGCAGTACAATACAAACAGGGTTTGGAGAGACCCAGTACTTC. Protein: CASSTIQTGFGETQYF.

The gene calls are TRBV4-1 and TRBJ2-5; D is ambiguous. The CDR3 length is 14 residues. The V gene's germline CDR1 is MGHRA and CDR2 YSYEKL. With 3 bases removed from V and 2 bases from J, the gap between germline ends came to 10 bases. CDR3 DNA: TGCGCCAGCAGCCACCTCGACCAGCAAGAGACCCAGTACTTC. This translates into CASSHLDQQETQYF.

This clonotype has a count of ten or more. The chain joins TRBV6-4 to TRBJ2-3; TRBD2 agrees at 15 bases. The V gene end was trimmed by 5 bases and the J gene end by 5 bases; junction bases not matched to a gene: 2. Germline V gene sequence: CDR1 MRHNA, CDR2 SNTAGT. The CDR3 is 15 residues long. CDR3 residues: CASSRTSGGGDTQYF. Here the CDR3 DNA reads TGTGCCAGCAGTCGGACTAGCGGGGGGGGAGATACGCAGTATTTT.

The chain recombines TRBV6-1 with TRBJ1-1; TRBD1 matches at 7 bases. Looked up from germline, CDR1 is MNHNS and CDR2 is SASEGT. V was pared by 5 bases and J by 3 bases, with 9 bases of the junction left unmatched. The CDR3 contains 15 residues. CDR3 amino acids: CASSINRGADTEAFF. For the CDR3, the DNA is TGTGCCAGCAGTATTAACAGGGGCGCTGACACTGAAGCTTTCTTT.

This clonotype was seen only a few times. The chain has TRBV7-9 and TRBJ1-1; weak D call: TRBD1 (5 bases). In germline, CDR1 is SEHNR, CDR2 FQNEAQ (reference sequence). The CDR3 loop spans 15 amino acids. V lost 4 bases and J lost 0, with 12 bases in between. The CDR3 DNA is TGTGCCAGCAGCTCTAGACAGAGAATGAACACTGAAGCTTTCTTT. Protein sequence: CASSSRQRMNTEAFF.

This clonotype was recorded at least ten times. This chain uses TRBV7-9 with TRBJ2-5, with 9 bases that match TRBD2. V gave up 3 bases and J gave up 1 base; unmatched junction bases: 9. This CDR3 contains 17 residues. Germline V gene sequence: CDR1 SEHNR, CDR2 FQNEAQ (reference sequence). The CDR3 DNA reads as TGTGCCAGCAGCTTCAGTGGGGCTAGCGGGATCCAAGAGACCCAGTACTTC. Translated, it gives CASSFSGASGIQETQYF. The full variable domain, with the rest looked up from reference TRBV7-9 and TRBJ2-5, is DTGVSQNPRHKITKRGQNVTFRCDPISEHNRLYWYRQTLGQGPEFLTYFQNEAQLEKSRLLSDRFSAERPKGSFSTLEIQRTEQGDSAMYLCASSFSGASGIQETQYFGPGTRLLVL.

This clonotype was seen ten or more times. CDR3 sequence: CASSIQGALSGNTIYF. The CDR3 nucleotides read TGTGCCAGCAGCATACAGGGGGCGCTTTCTGGAAACACCATATATTTT. The chain couples TRBV7-8 to TRBJ1-3; 9 nucleotides line up with TRBD1. V was clipped by 5 bases and J by 1 base; unmatched bases: 6. This CDR3 has 16 residues. Germline-derived CDR1 and CDR2 are SGHVS and FQNEAQ.

This clonotype came up a few times. Just one base apart from a much larger clone, this may be a read error. The chain carries TRBV20-1 and TRBJ1-5, with a tentative D call TRBD1 (5 bases). The germline V gene encodes CDR1 DFQATT and CDR2 SNEGSKA (reference sequence). There are 12 residues in the CDR3. The CDR3 DNA reads TGCAGTGCACTCCGGGGGAATCAGCCCCTGCATTTT. Protein sequence: CSALRGNQPLHF.

This chain joins TRBV12-3 or TRBV12-4 and TRBJ1-2; 7 bases line up with TRBD1. V lost 5 bases and J lost 4; bases outside the gene matches: 13. The CDR3 is made up of 16 amino acids. Here the CDR3 DNA reads TGTGCCAGCAGTAGGACAGGCTTGGTGGATACCTATGGCTACACCTTC. It encodes CASSRTGLVDTYGYTF.

This clonotype has ten or more counts. One end of the junction varies from germline; a read error may be responsible. This chain links TRBV6-5 with TRBJ2-6; 9 bases align to TRBD1. Germline-derived CDR1 and CDR2 are MNHEY and SVGAGI. The CDR3 runs to 15 residues. Here the CDR3 reads CASSSQGAGANVLTF. CDR3 DNA sequence: TGTGCCAGCAGTTCACAGGGGGCTGGGGCCAACGTCCTGACGTTC.

This clonotype showed up just once. The chain uses TRBV6-1 and TRBJ2-7, with 11 bases lining up with TRBD2. The CDR3 is made up of 14 amino acids. Germline CDR1 reads MNHNS; CDR2 reads SASEGT. J lost 6 bases, V lost 7 bases, and 8 bases had no gene match. The CDR3 region is CASTPSGGPLEQYF. Written as DNA, the CDR3 is TGTGCCAGCACCCCTAGCGGGGGGCCCCTCGAGCAGTACTTC.

This clonotype was found many times. The gene calls are TRBV6-1 and TRBJ2-5; D is possibly TRBD1 (6 bases). This CDR3 contains 16 residues. CDR1 and CDR2 (germline): MNHNS, SASEGT. Trimming took off 5 bases at V and 3 bases at J, with 19 bases between the two ends. DNA for the CDR3: TGTGCCAGCAGTCCGCCAGGTTGGACAGCCAAAGAGACCCAGTACTTC. Its protein product is CASSPPGWTAKETQYF.

There are many counts of this clonotype. The gene calls are TRBV6-2 or TRBV6-3 and TRBJ2-7, with 9 nucleotides matching TRBD1. Germline V gene lookup returns CDR1 MNHEY and CDR2 SVGEGT. The CDR3 runs 19 residues. The ends lost 5 bases at V and 0 bases at J; junction bases unmatched: 17. The CDR3 reads CASSNRSPGQGSSSYEQYF. The DNA of the CDR3 is TGTGCCAGCAGTAACAGATCACCGGGACAGGGCTCCAGCTCCTACGAGCAGTACTTC.

In its sample, this clonotype was seen many times. V is TRBV20-1 and J is TRBJ2-5; TRBD1 matches 11 bases. Unmatched junction bases numbered 16, after V lost 6 bases and J lost 1 base. Germline values: CDR1 DFQATT, CDR2 SNEGSKA (reference sequence). CDR3 length equals 18 residues. The CDR3 here is CSAMILGRDRGTQETQYF. The CDR3 nucleotides are TGCAGTGCCATGATTTTGGGCCGGGACAGGGGGACCCAAGAGACCCAGTACTTC.

For this clonotype: An end of the junction differs from the germline gene, which may be a read error. The rearrangement links TRBV7-8 to TRBJ2-7; D is uncertain. Per the germline V gene, CDR1 is SGHVS and CDR2 is FQNEAQ. The CDR3 contains 11 residues. CDR3 protein: CASITTYDQYF. The DNA of the CDR3 is TGTGCCAGCATCACAACCTACGATCAGTACTTC.

This clonotype was seen repeatedly, ten times or more. The V and J genes are TRBV6-4 and TRBJ2-7; no definite D call. The CDR3 contains 15 residues. V dropped 7 bases and J dropped 2 bases, with 18 bases sitting between them. Germline V gene lookup returns CDR1 MRHNA and CDR2 SNTAGT. The CDR3 DNA is TGTGCCAGCATTGTCCGGCCGATCCCCACCTACGAGCAGTACTTC. The encoded protein is CASIVRPIPTYEQYF.

This clonotype appeared a few times. One end of the junction does not line up with germline, which may come from a read error. V is TRBV12-3 or TRBV12-4 and J is TRBJ1-3; possible D gene TRBD1, 6 bases. The CDR3 length is 14 residues. The CDR3 here is CASTQGLSGNTIYF. The CDR3 bases are TGTGCCAGCACTCAGGGGCTCTCTGGAAACACTATATATTTT.